The present entry profiles one T cell receptor (beta chain) with its context. The record originates from a study of radiotherapy plus CTLA-4 blockade in lung cancer. Clones were read by immunoSEQ multiplex PCR, and TCRdb kept only the in-frame ones, dropping some. The table shows roughly 120,000 clones, with about 77% occurring only once. The CDR3 consists of 15 residues. Germline V gene sequence: CDR1 ENHRY, CDR2 SYGVKD. The V gene end was trimmed by 5 bases and the J gene end by 4 bases; junction bases not matched to a gene: 7. This clonotype was sampled from a human donor with non-small cell lung cancer who had a partial response to radiotherapy plus ipilimumab. J is TRBJ2-5 and V is TRBV10-3, with 10 nucleotides matching TRBD1. Specimen: peripheral blood, collected from a patient treated with radiotherapy plus ipilimumab. The CDR3 protein is CAISRRQGAGETQYF. The CDR3 region has the DNA TGTGCCATCAGTCGCCGACAGGGGGCCGGAGAGACCCAGTACTTC.